This T cell receptor (beta chain) was sequenced for a study of neurological immune-mediated disorders. The time point was: longitudinal time-point 1 (baseline). Stored at -80 C, 2 million PBMCs were the source of the unsorted libraries. The CDR3 consists of 15 residues. CDR1 and CDR2 (germline): MDHEN, SYDVKM. V trimming: 7 bases; J trimming: 6 bases; junction bases outside the gene matches: 12. Every sequencing run produced over 170 million TCR-beta sequences, and the sequences from any one run covered 15-18 subjects. A single record per CDR3 protein comes from TCRdb applying MiXCR to the 5' RACE reads. The table includes 64,000 or so distinct CDR3 sequences, roughly a tenth detected once. This clonotype has a count of ten or more.

The sample consisted of PBMCs. This sequence originates from a man aged 25-45 years in good health. The V gene is TRBV28, the J gene TRBJ2-7, with 10 bases that match TRBD1. This chain's CDR3 is CASMVRRQGAFEQYF. The CDR3 bases are TGTGCCAGCATGGTACGGAGACAGGGGGCATTCGAGCAGTACTTC.